The 5 T cell receptor beta chains below were found in one sample sequenced in a study of CD8 T cells in Susac syndrome (dated 2019 in TCRdb). Libraries were constructed by the immunoSEQ multiplex PCR assay. RNA was extracted using the RNeasy kit, and roughly 0.45 to 1 microgram was reverse transcribed with random hexamers. TCRdb itself trimmed the public reads at Q25 with fastp, ran MiXCR and retained productive beta chains. All rows with the same CDR3 protein become a single entry with the most common DNA and genes. The sample table lists fewer than 300,000 distinct CDR3 sequences, roughly 84% of them with a count of one. In total, the top ten clones hold about 0.11% of the sample. Sequencing was performed on CD8+ T cells from PBMCs. The receptors shown here come from a human donor with multiple sclerosis.

This sequence joins TRBV7-9 and TRBJ1-2; D is undetermined. Germline assignment: CDR1 SEHNR and CDR2 FQNEAQ (reference sequence). V was clipped by 8 bases and J by 0 bases, with 19 bases between them. This CDR3 comprises 16 residues. The CDR3 region is CASSGEKVFSNYGYTF. As DNA, the CDR3 is TGTGCCAGCTCGGGAGAAAAAGTCTTTTCTAACTATGGCTACACCTTC.

V gene TRBV12-3 or TRBV12-4 combines with J gene TRBJ2-1, with 10 bases identical to TRBD2. The V segment lost 6 bases and the J segment 5 bases; nucleotides outside the gene matches: 4. CDR3 length: 14 amino acids. This chain's CDR3 is CASRIAGGNNEQFF. The CDR3 bases are TGTGCCAGCAGAATAGCGGGGGGTAACAATGAGCAGTTCTTC.

This sequence joins TRBV27 and TRBJ1-1; no clear D. Germline values: CDR1 MNHEY, CDR2 SMNVEV (reference sequence). The CDR3 covers 11 residues. With 10 bases removed from V and 5 bases from J, the gap between germline ends came to 11 bases. The CDR3 reads CATLSRTEAFF. The CDR3 coding sequence is TGTGCCACCCTTAGTAGGACTGAAGCTTTCTTT.

The rearrangement joins TRBV5-6 to TRBJ2-7, with TRBD1 as a possible D gene (6 bases). CDR3 length: 12 residues. The germline V and J ends were trimmed by 5 bases and 6 bases, with 12 bases remaining between them. Germline V gene data show CDR1 as SGHDT and CDR2 as YYEEEE. The CDR3 DNA follows: TGTGCCAGCAGTCAGGGGTTGGGCGAGCAGTACTTC. It yields the protein CASSQGLGEQYF.

The gene calls are TRBV2 and TRBJ2-3, with TRBD1 identical over 8 bases. Germline loops: CDR1 SNHLY, CDR2 FYNNEI. CDR3 length: 10 residues. The V and J ends lost 7 bases and 14 bases, in that order; junction bases with no gene match: 5. The CDR3, as DNA: TGTGCCAGCAAGGACAGGGTGGCGTATTTT. Protein sequence: CASKDRVAYF.